This T cell receptor beta chain was found in a study of cytomegalovirus exposure and HLA in healthy donors. CDR3 length: 15 amino acids. The V gene lost 3 bases and the J gene lost 2 bases, with 13 bases spanning the gap. Germline values: CDR1 MNHEY, CDR2 SVGAGI. This table comes from immunoSEQ multiplex PCR, and its TCRdb copy is limited to in-frame clones, with some not included. The table shows fewer than 200,000 clones, with around nine tenths occurring only once. This TCR came from a young man in good health and CMV-seropositive. The material sequenced was PBMCs. This chain uses TRBV6-5 with TRBJ1-1, with D possibly TRBD1 on 6 matching bases. CDR3 amino acids: CASSYTGRGNTEAFF. In DNA, the CDR3 is TGTGCCAGCAGTTATACGGGCAGGGGAAACACTGAAGCTTTCTTT.